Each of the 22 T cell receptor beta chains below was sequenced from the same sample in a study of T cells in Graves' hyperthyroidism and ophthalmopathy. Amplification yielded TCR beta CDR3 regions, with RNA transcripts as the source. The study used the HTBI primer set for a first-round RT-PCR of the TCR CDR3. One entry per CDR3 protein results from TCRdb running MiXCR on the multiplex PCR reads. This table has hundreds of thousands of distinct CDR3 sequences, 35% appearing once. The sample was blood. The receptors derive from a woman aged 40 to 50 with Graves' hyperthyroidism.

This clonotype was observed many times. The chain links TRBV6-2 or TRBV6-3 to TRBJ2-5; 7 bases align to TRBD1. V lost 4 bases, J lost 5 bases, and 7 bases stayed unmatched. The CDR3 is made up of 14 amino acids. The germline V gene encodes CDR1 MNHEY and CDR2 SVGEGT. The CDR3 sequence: CASSWRQGLETQYF. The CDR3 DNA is TGTGCCAGCAGTTGGCGACAGGGTCTTGAGACCCAGTACTTC.

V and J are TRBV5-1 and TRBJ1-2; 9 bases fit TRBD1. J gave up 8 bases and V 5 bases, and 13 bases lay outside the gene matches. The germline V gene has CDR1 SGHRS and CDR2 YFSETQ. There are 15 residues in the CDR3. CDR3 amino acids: CASRLSRTGEFGYTF. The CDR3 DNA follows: TGCGCCAGCAGATTATCTAGGACAGGGGAGTTCGGCTACACCTTC.

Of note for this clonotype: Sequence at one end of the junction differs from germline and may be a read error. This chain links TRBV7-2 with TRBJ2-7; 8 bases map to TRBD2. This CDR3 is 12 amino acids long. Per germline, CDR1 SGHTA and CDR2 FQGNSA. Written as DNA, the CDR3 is TGTGCCAGCAGCTCCCAGCGGGGGACGCCGTTCTTC. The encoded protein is CASSSQRGTPFF. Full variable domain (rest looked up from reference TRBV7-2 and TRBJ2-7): GAGVSQSPSNKVTEKGKDVELRCDPISGHTALYWYRQSLGQGLEFLIYFQGNSAPDKSGLPSDRFSAERTGGSVSTLTIQRTQQEDSAVYLCASSSQRGTPFFGPGTRLTVT.

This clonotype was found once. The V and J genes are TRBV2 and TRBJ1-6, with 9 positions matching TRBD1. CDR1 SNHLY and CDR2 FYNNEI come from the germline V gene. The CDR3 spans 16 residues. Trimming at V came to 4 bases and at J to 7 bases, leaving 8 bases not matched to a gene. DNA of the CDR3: TGTGCCAGCAGTGGGGACAGGGAGTCGTGGAATTCACCCCTCCACTTT. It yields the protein CASSGDRESWNSPLHF.

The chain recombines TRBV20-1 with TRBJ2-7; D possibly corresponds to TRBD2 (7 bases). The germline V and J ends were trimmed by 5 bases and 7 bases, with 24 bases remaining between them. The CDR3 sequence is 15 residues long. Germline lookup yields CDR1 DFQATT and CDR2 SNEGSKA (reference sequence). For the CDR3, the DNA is TGCAGTGCTCCGCGGGCGGGAGAGGGGGTGGATGAGCAGTACTTC. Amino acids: CSAPRAGEGVDEQYF.

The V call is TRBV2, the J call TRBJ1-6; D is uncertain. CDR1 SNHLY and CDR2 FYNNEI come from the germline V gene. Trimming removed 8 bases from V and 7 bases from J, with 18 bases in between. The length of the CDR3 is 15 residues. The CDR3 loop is CASGLRERYNSPLHF. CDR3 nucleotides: TGTGCCAGCGGACTACGAGAACGGTACAATTCACCCCTCCACTTT.

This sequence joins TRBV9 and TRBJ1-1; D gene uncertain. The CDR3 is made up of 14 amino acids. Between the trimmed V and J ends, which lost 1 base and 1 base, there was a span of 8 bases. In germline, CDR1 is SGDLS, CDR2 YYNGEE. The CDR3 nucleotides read TGTGCCAGCAGCGTATGGGGTACGAACACTGAAGCTTTCTTT. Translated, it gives CASSVWGTNTEAFF.

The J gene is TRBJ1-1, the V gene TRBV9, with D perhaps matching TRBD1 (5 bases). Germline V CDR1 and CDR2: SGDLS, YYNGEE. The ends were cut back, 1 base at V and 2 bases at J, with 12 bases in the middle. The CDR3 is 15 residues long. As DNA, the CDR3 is TGTGCCAGCAGCGTATACAGGTCAGGTAACACTGAAGCTTTCTTT. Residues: CASSVYRSGNTEAFF.

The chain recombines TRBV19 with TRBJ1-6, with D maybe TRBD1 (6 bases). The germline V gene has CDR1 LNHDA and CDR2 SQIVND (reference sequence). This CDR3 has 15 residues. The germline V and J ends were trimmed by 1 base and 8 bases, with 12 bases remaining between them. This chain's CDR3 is CASSIVGAGDSPLHF. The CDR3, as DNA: TGTGCCAGTAGTATAGTCGGGGCAGGGGATTCACCCCTCCACTTT.

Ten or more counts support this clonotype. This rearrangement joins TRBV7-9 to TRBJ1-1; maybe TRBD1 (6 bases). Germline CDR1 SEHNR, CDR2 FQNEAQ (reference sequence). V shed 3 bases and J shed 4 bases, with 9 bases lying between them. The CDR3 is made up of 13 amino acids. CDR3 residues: CASSFGGPTEAFF. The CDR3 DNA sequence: TGTGCCAGCAGCTTCGGGGGGCCCACTGAAGCTTTCTTT.

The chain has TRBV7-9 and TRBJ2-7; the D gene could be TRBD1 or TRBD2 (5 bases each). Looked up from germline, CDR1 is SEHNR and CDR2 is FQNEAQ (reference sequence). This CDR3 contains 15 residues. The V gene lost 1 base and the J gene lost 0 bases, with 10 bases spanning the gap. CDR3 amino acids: CASSLVEGSSYEQYF. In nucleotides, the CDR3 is TGTGCCAGCAGCTTAGTAGAGGGGAGCTCCTACGAGCAGTACTTC. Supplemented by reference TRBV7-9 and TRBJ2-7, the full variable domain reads DTGVSQNPRHKITKRGQNVTFRCDPISEHNRLYWYRQTLGQGPEFLTYFQNEAQLEKSRLLSDRFSAERPKGSFSTLEIQRTEQGDSAMYLCASSLVEGSSYEQYFGPGTRLTVT.

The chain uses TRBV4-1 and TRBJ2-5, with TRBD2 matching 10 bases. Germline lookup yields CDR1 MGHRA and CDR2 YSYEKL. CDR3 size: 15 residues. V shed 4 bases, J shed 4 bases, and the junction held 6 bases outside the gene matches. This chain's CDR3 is CASSLRLAGLETQYF. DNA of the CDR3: TGCGCCAGCAGCCTTCGACTAGCGGGCTTAGAGACCCAGTACTTC.

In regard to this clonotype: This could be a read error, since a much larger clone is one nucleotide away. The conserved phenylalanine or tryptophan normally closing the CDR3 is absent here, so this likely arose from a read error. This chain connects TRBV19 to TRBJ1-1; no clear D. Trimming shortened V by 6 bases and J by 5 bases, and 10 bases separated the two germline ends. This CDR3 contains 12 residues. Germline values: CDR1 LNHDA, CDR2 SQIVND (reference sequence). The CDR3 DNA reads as TGTGCCAGTAGCTGGACCGGGACTGAAGCTTTCCTT. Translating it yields CASSWTGTEAFL.

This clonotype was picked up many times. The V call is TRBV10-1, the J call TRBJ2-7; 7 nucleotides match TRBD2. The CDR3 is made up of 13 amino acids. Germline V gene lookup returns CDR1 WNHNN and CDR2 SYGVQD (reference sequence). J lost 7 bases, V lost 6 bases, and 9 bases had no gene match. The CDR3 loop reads CASRERGGREQYF. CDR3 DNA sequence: TGCGCCAGCAGGGAGCGGGGAGGACGGGAGCAGTACTTC.

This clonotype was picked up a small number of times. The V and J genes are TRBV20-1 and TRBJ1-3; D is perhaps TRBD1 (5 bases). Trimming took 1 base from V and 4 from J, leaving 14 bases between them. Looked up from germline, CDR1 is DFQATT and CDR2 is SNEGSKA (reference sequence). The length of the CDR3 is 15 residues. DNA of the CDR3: TGCAGTGCTAGAGTGCCGGGGCCAGGAGGAAACACCATATATTTT. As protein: CSARVPGPGGNTIYF.

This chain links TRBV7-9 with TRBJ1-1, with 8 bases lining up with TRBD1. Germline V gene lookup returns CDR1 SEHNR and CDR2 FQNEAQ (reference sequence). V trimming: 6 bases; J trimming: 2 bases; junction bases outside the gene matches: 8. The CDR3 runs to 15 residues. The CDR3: CASSSAGQVNTEAFF. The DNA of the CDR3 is TGTGCCAGCAGTTCAGCGGGACAGGTCAACACTGAAGCTTTCTTT.

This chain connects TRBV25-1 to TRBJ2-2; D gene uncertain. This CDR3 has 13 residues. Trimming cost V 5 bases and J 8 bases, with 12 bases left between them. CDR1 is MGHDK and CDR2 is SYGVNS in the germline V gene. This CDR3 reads CASSKQGPGELFF. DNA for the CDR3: TGTGCCAGCAGTAAACAAGGACCTGGGGAGCTGTTTTTT. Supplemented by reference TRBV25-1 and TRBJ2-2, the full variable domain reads EADIYQTPRYLVIGTGKKITLECSQTMGHDKMYWYQQDPGMELHLIHYSYGVNSTEKGDLSSESTVSRIRTEHFPLTLESARPSHTSQYLCASSKQGPGELFFGEGSRLTVL.

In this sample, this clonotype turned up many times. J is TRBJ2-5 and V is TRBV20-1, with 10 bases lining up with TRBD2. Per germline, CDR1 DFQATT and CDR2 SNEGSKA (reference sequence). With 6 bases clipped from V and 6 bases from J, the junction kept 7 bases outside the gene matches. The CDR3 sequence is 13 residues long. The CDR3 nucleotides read TGCAGTGCCGAAACTAGCGGGAAGAAGACCCAGTACTTC. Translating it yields CSAETSGKKTQYF.

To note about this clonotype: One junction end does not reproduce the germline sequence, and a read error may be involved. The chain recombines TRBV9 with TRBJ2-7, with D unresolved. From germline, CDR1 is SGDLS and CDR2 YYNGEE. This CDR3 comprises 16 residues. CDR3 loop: CASSQDFGRSSYEQYF. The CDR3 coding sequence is TGCGCCAGCAGCCAAGATTTTGGAAGGAGCTCCTACGAGCAGTACTTC.

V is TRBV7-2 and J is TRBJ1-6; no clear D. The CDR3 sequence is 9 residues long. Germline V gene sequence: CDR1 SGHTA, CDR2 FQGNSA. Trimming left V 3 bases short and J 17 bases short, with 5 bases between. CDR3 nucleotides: TGTGCCAGCAGCTTCACCTTCCACTTT. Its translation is CASSFTFHF.

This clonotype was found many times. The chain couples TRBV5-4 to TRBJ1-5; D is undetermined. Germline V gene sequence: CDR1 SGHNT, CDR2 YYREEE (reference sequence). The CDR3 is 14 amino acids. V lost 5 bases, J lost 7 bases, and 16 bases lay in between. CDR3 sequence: CASSPGLGLQPQHF. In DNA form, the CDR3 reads TGTGCCAGCAGTCCGGGCCTAGGGTTACAGCCCCAGCATTTT.

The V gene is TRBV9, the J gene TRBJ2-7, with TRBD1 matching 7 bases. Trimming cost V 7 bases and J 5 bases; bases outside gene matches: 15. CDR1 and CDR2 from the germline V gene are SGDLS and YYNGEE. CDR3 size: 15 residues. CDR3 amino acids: CASSPEAGGYHEQYF. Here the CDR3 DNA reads TGTGCCAGCTCACCAGAAGCAGGGGGATACCACGAGCAGTACTTC.